The 26 T cell receptor beta chains below were found in one sample sequenced in a study of OX40 agonist ivuxolimab in advanced cancers. Here immunoSEQ multiplex PCR was the method, and the copy in TCRdb shows in-frame clones only, minus some. The sample lists 55,000 to 85,000 clones, around 90% seen once, with 6% to 8% in the top ten. This material consisted of CD4+ or CD8+ T cells sorted from blood, taken in a trial of the OX40 agonist ivuxolimab. Every receptor here comes from an adult with an advanced solid tumor such as melanoma, head and neck, liver or kidney cancer.

The rearrangement joins TRBV5-1 to TRBJ2-1; 7 bases map to TRBD2. Germline V gene lookup returns CDR1 SGHRS and CDR2 YFSETQ. The CDR3 contains 13 residues. V dropped 4 bases and J dropped 8; count of bases not matched to a gene: 6. The CDR3 DNA sequence: TGCGCCAGCAGCCCCGGACTAGACGATGAGCAGTTCTTC. Its protein product is CASSPGLDDEQFF.

The V call is TRBV27, the J call TRBJ2-2; possible D gene TRBD1, 6 bases. Trimming took off 4 bases at V and 6 bases at J, with 12 bases between the two ends. This CDR3 has 14 amino acids. CDR1 is MNHEY, CDR2 SMNVEV, per germline (reference sequence). The CDR3 DNA is TGTGCCAGCAGTTACTCCAGGGGCCCCGGGGAGCTGTTTTTT. Protein product: CASSYSRGPGELFF.

The chain joins TRBV2 to TRBJ2-7; 10 positions match TRBD2. The V gene end was trimmed by 1 base and the J gene end by 3 bases; junction bases not matched to a gene: 3. Germline V gives CDR1 SNHLY, CDR2 FYNNEI. This CDR3 contains 15 residues. CDR3 sequence (DNA): TGTGCCAGCAGTGAAGACGCTAGCGGGGGCTACGAGCAGTACTTC. It encodes CASSEDASGGYEQYF.

This chain joins TRBV27 and TRBJ2-7; the D gene is possibly TRBD1 (5 bases). Trimming pared 0 bases from V and 1 base from J, leaving 10 bases between. CDR1 is MNHEY and CDR2 is SMNVEV in the germline V gene (reference sequence). The CDR3 loop spans 15 amino acids. The CDR3 spells CASSLSREGSYEQYF. The CDR3, as DNA: TGTGCCAGCAGTTTATCCAGGGAAGGATCCTACGAGCAGTACTTC.

The chain carries TRBV7-3 and TRBJ2-5, with 10 bases identical to TRBD2. The CDR3 loop spans 16 amino acids. The germline V gene has CDR1 SGHTA and CDR2 FQGTGA. V lost 2 bases, J lost 2 bases, and 5 bases stayed unmatched. CDR3 bases: TGTGCCAGCAGCTTAGCTAGCGGGGGAGATCAAGAGACCCAGTACTTC. Translation gives CASSLASGGDQETQYF.

This clone was recorded once. The chain carries TRBV9 and TRBJ1-1; 7 bases fit TRBD1. This CDR3 is 16 amino acids long. Germline V CDR1 and CDR2: SGDLS, YYNGEE. Unmatched junction bases numbered 11, after V lost 0 bases and J lost 6 bases. The CDR3 is CASSVESSGQRAEAFF. The CDR3 DNA follows: TGTGCCAGCAGCGTAGAAAGTTCGGGACAGAGGGCTGAAGCTTTCTTT. Based on the CDR3 plus reference TRBV9 and TRBJ1-1, the full variable domain is DSGVTQTPKHLITATGQRVTLRCSPRSGDLSVYWYQQSLDQGLQFLIQYYNGEERAKGNILERFSAQQFPDLHSELNLSSLELGDSALYFCASSVESSGQRAEAFFGQGTRLTVV.

The chain couples TRBV4-2 to TRBJ1-1; D gene uncertain. V lost 1 base and J lost 1, with 10 bases in between. Germline CDR1 is LGHNA and CDR2 is YNFKEQ. The CDR3 runs 15 residues. CDR3 in DNA: TGTGCCAGCAGCCAAGTTCTGGAAGAGAACACTGAAGCTTTCTTT. It encodes CASSQVLEENTEAFF.

The chain employs TRBV7-8 and TRBJ2-1; no clear D gene. CDR3 size: 13 residues. Trimming took off 4 bases at V and 0 bases at J, with 4 bases between the two ends. Germline CDR1 reads SGHVS; CDR2 reads FQNEAQ. CDR3 sequence (DNA): TGTGCCAGCAGCTGGGGCTCCTACAATGAGCAGTTCTTC. Protein product: CASSWGSYNEQFF.

The chain links TRBV6-4 to TRBJ2-7; perhaps TRBD1 as D (7 bases). Germline loops: CDR1 MRHNA, CDR2 SNTAGT. The CDR3 extends over 12 amino acids. V lost 8 bases to trimming and J lost 2 bases, with 10 bases between them. The CDR3 loop is CASRGTAYEQYF. CDR3 DNA sequence: TGTGCCAGCCGGGGGACAGCCTACGAGCAGTACTTC.

The chain links TRBV13 to TRBJ2-3; 8 nucleotides match TRBD2. CDR1 is PRHDT and CDR2 is FYEKMQ in the germline V gene (reference sequence). The CDR3 runs to 16 residues. J gave up 3 bases and V 6 bases, and 11 bases lay outside the gene matches. DNA of the CDR3: TGTGCCAGCAGGTGGCAGAGGACTAGCATAACAGATACGCAGTATTTT. The encoded protein is CASRWQRTSITDTQYF.

This rearrangement joins TRBV15 to TRBJ1-1; no firm D call. Trimming took 1 base from V and 3 from J, leaving 12 bases between them. CDR3 length equals 15 residues. From germline, CDR1 is LNHNV and CDR2 YYDKDF (reference sequence). In DNA form, the CDR3 reads TGTGCCACCAGCAGAGCAATGGAGTTGGACACTGAAGCTTTCTTT. Translating it yields CATSRAMELDTEAFF.

This clone has only one observation. The chain carries TRBV7-6 and TRBJ1-1, with D perhaps matching TRBD1 (5 bases). V lost 6 bases and J 1 base, leaving 21 bases between the germline ends. The CDR3 extends over 17 amino acids. CDR1 and CDR2 from the germline V gene are SGHVS and FNYEAQ. CDR3 loop: CASSRGMDTGENTEAFF. The DNA for the CDR3 is TGTGCCAGCAGTCGAGGGATGGATACAGGAGAGAACACTGAAGCTTTCTTT.

The chain uses TRBV5-4 and TRBJ1-3; TRBD1 matches 10 bases. V lost 7 bases and J lost 8; bases outside the gene matches: 12. The CDR3 spans 15 residues. The germline CDR1 and CDR2 sequences are SGHNT and YYREEE (reference sequence). The CDR3 DNA is TGTGCCAGCTTTCAATCGGGACAGGGGATGGACACCATATATTTT. Amino acid sequence: CASFQSGQGMDTIYF. The full variable domain, with the rest looked up from reference TRBV5-4 and TRBJ1-3, is ETGVTQSPTHLIKTRGQQVTLRCSSQSGHNTVSWYQQALGQGPQFIFQYYREEENGRGNFPPRFSGLQFPNYSSELNVNALELDDSALYLCASFQSGQGMDTIYFGEGSWLTVV.

The V call is TRBV7-9, the J call TRBJ1-1, with 8 bases lining up with TRBD1. Germline loops: CDR1 SEHNR, CDR2 FQNEAQ (reference sequence). The CDR3 is 15 amino acids. After removal of 3 bases from V and 4 bases from J, the junction contained 7 bases not matched to a gene. This CDR3 is CASSFRTGLGTEAFF. CDR3 DNA sequence: TGTGCCAGCAGCTTTAGGACAGGGCTTGGCACTGAAGCTTTCTTT.

Here the CDR3 reads CASSPDLIWNEQFF. CDR3 DNA sequence: TGTGCCAGCAGCCCAGACCTGATCTGGAATGAGCAGTTCTTC. V and J are TRBV11-2 and TRBJ2-1, with unresolved D. V lost 5 bases, J lost 7 bases, and 15 bases lay in between. The V gene's germline CDR1 is SGHAT and CDR2 FQNNGV. This CDR3 has 14 amino acids.

In nucleotides, the CDR3 is TGTGCCAGCAGCTTTGGGAGTTTGAATGAGCAGTTCTTC. Amino acids: CASSFGSLNEQFF. V and J are TRBV7-6 and TRBJ2-1; D possibly corresponds to TRBD2 (5 bases). V lost 3 bases and J lost 7, with 10 bases in between. CDR3 length equals 13 residues. Per the germline V gene, CDR1 is SGHVS and CDR2 is FNYEAQ.

The rearrangement joins TRBV9 to TRBJ2-7; TRBD2 matches 8 bases. The germline V gene encodes CDR1 SGDLS and CDR2 YYNGEE. This CDR3 comprises 15 residues. V lost 3 bases, J lost 3 bases, and 8 bases stayed unmatched. The CDR3 reads CASSASGGLSYEQYF. The CDR3, as DNA: TGTGCCAGCAGCGCCAGCGGGGGCCTAAGCTACGAGCAGTACTTC.

The chain links TRBV19 to TRBJ2-1; 9 nucleotides align to TRBD2. J lost 4 bases, V lost 2 bases, and 6 bases had no gene match. CDR3 length: 16 residues. Germline V CDR1 and CDR2: LNHDA, SQIVND (reference sequence). The CDR3 DNA reads TGTGCCAGTAGTATACCCGAGCGGGGGGATTACAATGAGCAGTTCTTC. Translating it yields CASSIPERGDYNEQFF.

The CDR3 region is CATTIGTALWLDYEQYF. CDR3 nucleotides: TGTGCTACTACCATAGGGACAGCCCTTTGGCTGGACTACGAGCAGTACTTC. The chain links TRBV12-5 to TRBJ2-7, with 7 bases fitting TRBD1. Germline values: CDR1 LGHNT, CDR2 FRNRAP. The junction had 21 bases not matched to a gene; V was cut back by 10 bases and J by 3 bases. CDR3 length equals 17 residues.

The V call is TRBV6-1, the J call TRBJ2-3, with 9 nucleotides matching TRBD2. The length of the CDR3 is 15 residues. Per germline, CDR1 MNHNS and CDR2 SASEGT. With 7 bases clipped from V and 2 bases from J, the junction kept 7 bases outside the gene matches. The CDR3 is CASNPLAGHTDTQYF. DNA of the CDR3: TGTGCCAGCAATCCACTAGCGGGCCACACAGATACGCAGTATTTT.

This sequence joins TRBV30 and TRBJ2-7; D may be TRBD2 (5 bases). CDR1 and CDR2 from the germline V gene are GTSNPN and SVGIG (reference sequence). The CDR3 runs to 14 residues. Trimming took 1 base from V and 4 from J, leaving 14 bases between them. CDR3 in amino acids: CAWSAGLGGYEQYF. The DNA of the CDR3 is TGTGCCTGGAGTGCCGGCCTAGGCGGGTACGAGCAGTACTTC.

The chain combines TRBV30 with TRBJ2-5; tentative D call: TRBD2 (6 bases). Germline CDR1 GTSNPN, CDR2 SVGIG (reference sequence). The CDR3 is made up of 13 amino acids. Trimming took off 0 bases at V and 5 bases at J, with 10 bases between the two ends. This CDR3 is CAWSVMAGETQYF. CDR3 sequence (DNA): TGTGCCTGGAGTGTAATGGCGGGGGAGACCCAGTACTTC.

The CDR3 is CASSSSSGGLTDTQYF. In nucleotides, the CDR3 is TGTGCCAGCAGCTCATCCAGCGGGGGCCTCACAGATACGCAGTATTTT. The V gene is TRBV11-2, the J gene TRBJ2-3, with TRBD2 identical over 8 bases. The V gene end was trimmed by 4 bases and the J gene end by 2 bases; junction bases not matched to a gene: 8. Germline V gene sequence: CDR1 SGHAT, CDR2 FQNNGV. The CDR3 sequence is 16 residues long.

The chain has TRBV27 and TRBJ1-2; 11 nucleotides line up with TRBD1. V was pared by 5 bases and J by 6 bases, with 5 bases of the junction left unmatched. CDR3 length: 14 residues. Germline lookup yields CDR1 MNHEY and CDR2 SMNVEV (reference sequence). This CDR3 is CASSLGQGADGYTF. The CDR3 DNA reads TGTGCCAGCAGTCTTGGACAGGGGGCAGATGGCTACACCTTC.

This chain connects TRBV9 to TRBJ1-1; weak D call: TRBD1 (5 bases). This CDR3 has 15 residues. V was clipped by 0 bases and J by 3 bases, with 12 bases between them. The germline CDR1 and CDR2 sequences are SGDLS and YYNGEE. CDR3 nucleotides: TGTGCCAGCAGCGTAGCTAGTCAGGGTGACACTGAAGCTTTCTTT. The encoded protein is CASSVASQGDTEAFF.

The CDR3 DNA sequence: TGTGCCAGCAGTGATATAGGGACGGAGGAATATGGCTACACCTTC. Encoded protein: CASSDIGTEEYGYTF. V usage is TRBV6-1 and J usage is TRBJ1-2; a possible D gene is TRBD1 (5 bases). Trimming cost V 3 bases and J 5 bases, with 16 bases left between them. Germline loops: CDR1 MNHNS, CDR2 SASEGT. The CDR3 runs to 15 residues.